Sequencing of this T cell receptor beta chain was carried out in a study of blood T cell repertoires in COVID-19. Study context: Samples representing acute and convalescent COVID-19 were sourced from the United States, Italy and Spain.

Data came from immunoSEQ multiplex PCR; TCRdb stores just in-frame clones and leaves some out. In the table there are 150,000 to 200,000 clones, roughly 88% of which are singletons. This study enrolled people aged 18 to 89 from roughly 24 US geographic areas. Cohort placement rested on clinical history that participants reported themselves. Among Cohort 3 donors, those recovered had two negative PCRs, clearance, or symptom resolution. Germline V CDR1 and CDR2: LNHDA, SQIVND (reference sequence). The CDR3 has 12 residues. Between the trimmed V and J ends, which lost 11 bases and 7 bases, there was a span of 14 bases.

The material sequenced was PBMCs or T cells enriched from blood (not recorded which). The chain couples TRBV19 to TRBJ1-4; no clear D gene. The receptor was isolated from a man aged 50 or older who had recovered from COVID-19. CDR3 in DNA: TGTGCCGCACGCGGGGTCAGTGAAAAACTGTTTTTT. The encoded protein is CAARGVSEKLFF.